This record covers a single T cell receptor beta chain. The antigen is undetermined. Trimming removed 5 bases from V and 5 bases from J; junction bases left unmatched: 5. The CDR3 consists of 15 residues. CDR1 is SNHLY, CDR2 FYNNEI, per germline. Time point described: week 11, during vaccination. Topical imiquimod was applied with each vaccine dose, which held 300 ug of mutant IDH1 20-mer peptide. The donor cohort comprised cases of new WHO grade 3 or 4 IDH1-mutant, ATRX-lost astrocytoma. This sample was taken from a study of a mutant IDH1 vaccine in newly diagnosed glioma. About the research overall: Eight vaccinations went to patients in weeks 1, 3, 5, 7, 11, 15, 19, 23. There were roughly 62% males and approximately 38% females among treated patients, whose mean age was about 38 years.

Findings of the study overall: Vaccine-induced immune responses were detected in approximately 93% of patients.

The repertoire was sequenced with immunoSEQ multiplex PCR; TCRdb's copy has only in-frame clones and lacks some. The sample lists 55,000 to 65,000 clones; 80% were seen once. The sample in question was PBMCs, obtained from a glioma patient whose treatment included an IDH1 peptide vaccine. The clonotype comes from a man aged 50-60 years with glioma. The chain couples TRBV2 to TRBJ2-5, with 13 bases matching TRBD2. The CDR3 coding sequence is TGTGCCAGCAGTTGGACTAGCGGGAGAGTGGAGACCCAGTACTTC. Its translation: CASSWTSGRVETQYF.